This TCR beta chain was sequenced during a study of T-cell memory formation after mild COVID-19. The table lists this clonotype with many counts. V lost 3 bases, J lost 1 base, and 8 bases lay in between. This CDR3 comprises 14 residues. CDR1 is LNHNV, CDR2 YYDKDF, per germline (reference sequence). TCRdb analysed the 5' RACE reads with MiXCR anew, one entry per CDR3 protein. The table records hundreds of thousands of distinct CDR3 sequences, 15% to 20% of them present only once. The TCR was taken from an adult woman who had mild COVID-19 (a few samples of this study predate the infection). Cell type and time point are not known. Source material: PBMCs or a T cell subset sorted from them (not recorded which). The genes are TRBV15 and TRBJ2-3; D gene unclear. CDR3 sequence reads: CATSSSPRTDTQYF. The DNA for the CDR3 is TGTGCCACCAGCAGCTCGCCCCGCACAGATACGCAGTATTTT. Full variable domain (rest looked up from reference TRBV15 and TRBJ2-3): DAMVIQNPRYQVTQFGKPVTLSCSQTLNHNVMYWYQQKSSQAPKLLFHYYDKDFNNEADTPDNFQSRRPNTSFCFLDIRSPGLGDTAMYLCATSSSPRTDTQYFGPGTRLTVL.